Below, 11 T cell receptor beta chains from the same sample are listed, as sequenced in a study of blood T cell repertoires in COVID-19. This table comes from immunoSEQ multiplex PCR, and its TCRdb copy is limited to in-frame clones, with some not included. The sample shows over 200,000 clones, 70% to 90% of them seen only once. Sequenced input: PBMCs or T cells enriched from blood (not recorded which). These receptors came from a man aged 25-40 years who had recovered from COVID-19.

Here the CDR3 reads CASGKGAGQGAGELFF. The CDR3 bases are TGCGCCAGCGGTAAAGGGGCGGGACAGGGAGCCGGGGAGCTGTTTTTT. The chain combines TRBV4-3 with TRBJ2-2; 9 bases agree with TRBD1. Trimming removed 8 bases from V and 6 bases from J; junction bases left unmatched: 13. The CDR3 sequence is 16 residues long. Germline V gene sequence: CDR1 LGHNA, CDR2 YSLEER.

V and J are TRBV4-3 and TRBJ2-4, with TRBD2 matching over 9 bases. Germline CDR1 LGHNA, CDR2 YSLEER. J was trimmed by 3 bases and V by 6 bases; bases with no gene match: 15. The CDR3 is made up of 18 amino acids. CDR3 coding DNA: TGCGCCAGCAGTCCGGGACTAGCTCCGGGGTTTGACAAAAACATTCAGTACTTC. Translation: CASSPGLAPGFDKNIQYF.

The gene calls are TRBV2 and TRBJ2-7; tentatively, D is TRBD2 (5 bases). Trimming removed 10 bases at V and 4 bases at J, with 17 bases between. The CDR3 runs 13 residues. Germline V gene data show CDR1 as SNHLY and CDR2 as FYNNEI. The CDR3 sequence: CATRRTGIYEQYF. The DNA for the CDR3 is TGTGCCACCCGGAGGACCGGGATTTACGAGCAGTACTTC.

V usage is TRBV28 and J usage is TRBJ2-3; 9 bases map to TRBD2. Germline V CDR1 and CDR2: MDHEN, SYDVKM. This CDR3 has 16 amino acids. V gave up 5 bases and J gave up 3 bases; unmatched junction bases: 9. CDR3 residues: CASSGGTSLETDTQYF. In DNA form, the CDR3 reads TGTGCCAGCAGTGGAGGGACTAGCCTTGAGACAGATACGCAGTATTTT.

The rearrangement joins TRBV4-2 to TRBJ1-2, with 9 bases fitting TRBD1. The CDR3 covers 17 residues. V dropped 4 bases and J dropped 4; count of bases not matched to a gene: 13. Germline V CDR1 and CDR2: LGHNA, YNFKEQ. The chain's CDR3 is CASSLDRGSHLGYGYTF. CDR3 nucleotide sequence: TGTGCCAGCAGCCTGGACAGGGGATCACATCTGGGCTATGGCTACACCTTC.

The chain is built from TRBV5-1 and TRBJ2-2; 7 bases are a match to TRBD2. CDR1 and CDR2 (germline): SGHRS, YFSETQ. The CDR3 spans 18 residues. The V segment lost 3 bases and the J segment 1 base; nucleotides outside the gene matches: 12. The CDR3 loop reads CASSWSSGLLVNTGELFF. CDR3 nucleotides: TGCGCCAGCAGCTGGTCTAGCGGACTACTCGTGAACACCGGGGAGCTGTTTTTT. Full variable domain (missing parts from reference TRBV5-1 and TRBJ2-2): KAGVTQTPRYLIKTRGQQVTLSCSPISGHRSVSWYQQTPGQGLQFLFEYFSETQRNKGNFPGRFSGRQFSNSRSEMNVSTLELGDSALYLCASSWSSGLLVNTGELFFGEGSRLTVL.

The rearrangement joins TRBV7-9 to TRBJ1-1; tentatively, D is TRBD1 (6 bases). The CDR3 loop spans 15 amino acids. From germline, CDR1 is SEHNR and CDR2 FQNEAQ (reference sequence). The V gene lost 5 bases and the J gene lost 5 bases, with 18 bases spanning the gap. The CDR3 loop is CASSPQGQRVTEAFF. CDR3 DNA sequence: TGTGCCAGCAGCCCCCAAGGACAGAGGGTGACTGAAGCTTTCTTT. Complete variable domain (other parts from reference TRBV7-9 and TRBJ1-1): DTGVSQNPRHKITKRGQNVTFRCDPISEHNRLYWYRQTLGQGPEFLTYFQNEAQLEKSRLLSDRFSAERPKGSFSTLEIQRTEQGDSAMYLCASSPQGQRVTEAFFGQGTRLTVV.

This clone was observed a handful of times. The CDR3 DNA is TGTGCCACCTCCGACGGGGACACTGAAGCTTTCTTT. Translated, it gives CATSDGDTEAFF. The chain uses TRBV13 and TRBJ1-1; D call uncertain. This CDR3 has 12 residues. The V gene's germline CDR1 is PRHDT and CDR2 FYEKMQ (reference sequence). V lost 10 bases to trimming and J lost 3 bases, with 12 bases between them.

V and J are TRBV7-3 and TRBJ2-7; D not resolved. The germline gives CDR1 SGHTA, CDR2 FQGTGA. This CDR3 region has 15 residues. The V gene lost 5 bases and the J gene lost 7 bases, with 21 bases spanning the gap. CDR3 in amino acids: CASSALRVYNMEQYF. In nucleotides, the CDR3 is TGTGCCAGCAGCGCCCTTCGGGTTTACAATATGGAGCAGTACTTC. The full variable domain, its missing parts supplied by reference TRBV7-3 and TRBJ2-7, is GAGVSQTPSNKVTEKGKYVELRCDPISGHTALYWYRQSLGQGPEFLIYFQGTGAADDSGLPNDRFFAVRPEGSVSTLKIQRTERGDSAVYLCASSALRVYNMEQYFGPGTRLTVT.

The rearrangement joins TRBV7-2 to TRBJ1-2; D is perhaps TRBD1 (5 bases). In germline, CDR1 is SGHTA, CDR2 FQGNSA. V lost 5 bases, J lost 4 bases, and 14 bases lay in between. This CDR3 region has 14 residues. The CDR3 reads CASSLMGGSYGYTF. CDR3 coding DNA: TGTGCCAGCAGCCTTATGGGGGGGAGCTATGGCTACACCTTC.

The chain recombines TRBV5-4 with TRBJ2-7; D perhaps matches TRBD1 (6 bases). V dropped 2 bases and J dropped 1 base, with 13 bases sitting between them. The germline gives CDR1 SGHNT, CDR2 YYREEE (reference sequence). The CDR3 spans 15 residues. The CDR3 spells CASSFGRQASYEQYF. CDR3 DNA sequence: TGTGCCAGCAGCTTTGGTAGACAGGCGTCCTACGAGCAGTACTTC.